The present entry profiles one T cell receptor beta chain with its context. The target of this receptor is not known. No qualities accompany the bases; no much larger clone lies one base away. The CDR3 holds 12 amino acids from the cysteine to the phenylalanine. The sequence is cut down to CDR3 DNA, 36 bases in frame from base 1. Between the V and J ends, shortened by 5 bases and 7 bases respectively, the junction contains 11 bases. The CDR1 and CDR2 encoded by the germline V gene are LGHNT and FRNRAP. The run used an Illumina NovaSeq 6000. Using 5'RACE with constant-segment primers, TCRalpha and TCRbeta cDNA libraries were constructed, with sample barcodes and unique molecular identifiers added in the process. RNA was extracted from every sample with Trizol reagent. The libraries were amplified in two PCR steps, and the second step added a second sample barcode and Illumina TruSeq adapters. Sequencing of the libraries was done on an Illumina NovaSeq, producing 2 x 150 bp paired-end reads. Processing in the source paper ran as follows. Demultiplexing of reads and collapsing into UMI-guided consensus sequences were performed with migec v1.2.7. Using mixcr v2.1.11, the UMI consensuses were aligned to TRA and TRB V and J templates and assembled into clonotypes. Expanded or contracted clonotypes were those called significant by both edgeR and NoisET, with noise models trained on biological replicates. edgeR calls used a false discovery rate-adjusted p below 0.01 and a log2 fold-change threshold of 1. As an exploratory analysis of dynamics, max-normalized trajectories of the 1000 most abundant clonotypes were examined with PCA combined with hierarchical clustering. Separately sequenced CD4+ and CD8+ repertoires were used to assign the CD4 or CD8 phenotype of responding clones. TCRdb reanalyzed the raw reads on its own, using fastp at Q25 for trimming and MiXCR for clone calling, and kept in-frame beta chains. Records with the same CDR3 protein are collapsed into one entry carrying the most frequent genes and DNA. The V and J calls and clone size are TCRdb's, not the authors'. Across this sample there are hundreds of thousands of distinct CDR3 sequences, with around 21% seen only once. The ten biggest clones cover around 13% of the sample.

This specimen belongs to a study of T-cell memory formation after mild COVID-19 (dated by TCRdb to 2020 to 2023). Study-wide context: Most TCR sequence clusters were specific to one of the two donors. In two donors, T-cell clones that expanded and contracted after mild COVID-19 were tracked by sequencing TCRalpha and TCRbeta repertoires over time. Two young, previously healthy adult volunteers, one female and one male, were included in the cohort. The paper as a whole reports these results and caveats: Contracting CD4+ clones were located mainly in the CM and EM memory subsets, whereas CD8+ clones were found to be enriched in EMRA. Only a couple of mild cases were covered in the study, and larger cohorts including severe cases with pre-infection samples were considered necessary. Balanced CD4/CD8 phenotypes were observed for clones contracting from day 15 to 85, whereas a bias towards CD4+ was observed for a second wave of clones expanding from day 15 to 37. The second-wave clones that peaked on day 37 were not confirmed to be SARS-CoV-2 specific. Some responding clones were found in pre-infection memory, which suggests that pre-existing cross-reactive memory T cells took part in the SARS-CoV-2 response.

Ficoll-Paque density gradient centrifugation was the method used to isolate PBMCs. This clonotype originated in an adult woman who had mild COVID-19 (a few samples of this study predate the infection). The sample titles of this study are shuffled in the database, so cell type and time point are left out; the donor was told from shared clones. Sequencing used PBMCs or a T cell subset sorted from them (not recorded which). Recombination joined TRBV12-5 with TRBJ1-1, with the D segment identity uncertain. The DNA sequence reads TGTGCTAGTGGTACCCTACGGGGTGAAGCTTTCTTT. This yields the protein CASGTLRGEAFF.